Detailed here is one T cell receptor beta chain. Per the original data handling: Reference gene primer amplification in the assay estimated nucleated cell counts. Profiling relied on immunoSEQ multiplex PCR, and the TCRdb table lists in-frame clones only, not all of them. The V and J calls and clone size were taken over from that table, and D and trimming were inferred from the DNA. This sample has some 170,000 clones; 82% occur once, and the top ten carry about 8.4%. This sample is part of a study of blood T cell repertoires in COVID-19. Overall study: Sources were T cells, B-cell-depleted T cells, or PBMCs; the material itself was cDNA or gDNA.

The CDR3 loop spans 13 amino acids. CDR1 is KGHDR and CDR2 is SFDVKD in the germline V gene. Trimming removed 2 bases at V and 11 bases at J, with 14 bases between. The chain has TRBV24-1 and TRBJ1-2, with D tentatively TRBD1 (6 bases). The material sequenced was peripheral blood. This TCR came from a woman in her seventies with acute or convalescent COVID-19. The CDR3 spells CATSDSGGLWYTF. The CDR3 DNA reads as TGTGCCACCAGTGATTCTGGGGGCCTCTGGTACACCTTC.